Below, one TCR beta chain is given with its context. V trimming: 5 bases; J trimming: 1 base; junction bases outside the gene matches: 11. Per the germline V gene, CDR1 is ENHRY and CDR2 is SYGVKD. The CDR3 extends over 17 amino acids. The data were obtained in a study of T-cell reconstitution after alpha-beta-depleted transplantation in children. Preparation of the TCRbeta library used unique molecular identifiers. TCRdb recomputed calls from the PCR reads with MiXCR, one row per CDR3 protein. Of 250,000 to 400,000 distinct CDR3 sequences in the sample, 23% were seen once. The chain recombines TRBV10-3 with TRBJ1-2; 9 bases fit TRBD1. The clonotype originates from a male patient between 10 and 17 years old who had a stem cell transplant for acute lymphoblastic leukemia, so the T cells may come from the graft donor. The material sequenced was PBMCs, mostly from graft donor cells, taken 180 days after TCRalphabeta/CD19-depleted stem cell transplant. The chain's CDR3 is CAISWDRARFVNYGYTF. The CDR3 region has the DNA TGTGCCATCAGTTGGGACAGGGCGAGATTTGTTAACTATGGCTACACCTTC.